This passage covers 10 T cell receptor beta chains from one sample sequenced in a study of Siglec-9 on CD8 T cells in melanoma (dated by TCRdb to between 2018 and 2020). Libraries were made using the immunoSEQ multiplex PCR assay. TCRdb stores this immuneACCESS table with in-frame sequences only. Part of the clones is absent; in the studies checked, under half of the shortfall reflects unresolved V genes, and no reason is known for the rest. The sample table contains 30,000 to 45,000 clones; only one count was recorded for approximately 83% of them. In total, the top ten clones hold about 1.7% of the sample. The material sequenced was Siglec-9- CD8+ T cells sorted from blood. The sample's cell subset or site label, in plain terms: CD8 T cells lacking Siglec-9. These receptors were taken from a human donor in good health.

The chain recombines TRBV19 with TRBJ2-2; D is ambiguous. The germline CDR1 and CDR2 sequences are LNHDA and SQIVND (reference sequence). CDR3 length equals 15 residues. V gave up 3 bases and J gave up 3 bases, with 11 bases separating them. As DNA, the CDR3 is TGTGCCAGTAGTATTGCAGAGCACCACACCGGGGAGCTGTTTTTT. It codes for CASSIAEHHTGELFF.

The V and J genes are TRBV4-1 and TRBJ2-5; D tentatively fits TRBD1 or TRBD2 (5 bases each). Germline CDR1 and CDR2: MGHRA and YSYEKL. The CDR3 loop spans 13 amino acids. V dropped 4 bases and J dropped 5 bases, with 11 bases sitting between them. CDR3 loop: CASSRSWGETQYF. For the CDR3, the DNA is TGCGCCAGCAGCCGATCTTGGGGGGAGACCCAGTACTTC.

The chain is built from TRBV7-9 and TRBJ2-7; TRBD1 or TRBD2 may be the D gene (5 bases each). The germline V gene has CDR1 SEHNR and CDR2 FQNEAQ (reference sequence). Trimming shortened V by 1 base and J by 4 bases, and 11 bases separated the two germline ends. The CDR3 consists of 14 residues. In DNA, the CDR3 is TGTGCCAGCAGCTTAGTCGGGGACGGGTACGAGCAGTACTTC. Translated, it gives CASSLVGDGYEQYF.

The chain combines TRBV5-1 with TRBJ2-7; tentative D call: TRBD2 (5 bases). The CDR3 totals 16 residues. Germline CDR1 SGHRS, CDR2 YFSETQ. Trimming removed 4 bases from V and 5 bases from J, with 22 bases in between. CDR3 bases: TGCGCCAGCAGCCCCCTACTGTCCGTGAATAGCGACGAGCAGTACTTC. Translation gives CASSPLLSVNSDEQYF.

This clone was picked up a small number of times. The V and J genes are TRBV18 and TRBJ1-4; no firm D call. Germline loops: CDR1 KGHSH, CDR2 LQKENI. V lost 0 bases, J lost 8 bases, and 7 bases lay in between. There are 13 residues in the CDR3. The CDR3 is CASSPPEREKLFF. CDR3 coding DNA: TGTGCCAGCTCACCACCGGAACGGGAAAAACTGTTTTTT. The full variable domain, in which reference TRBV18 and TRBJ1-4 provide the parts outside the CDR3, is NAGVMQNPRHLVRRRGQEARLRCSPMKGHSHVYWYRQLPEEGLKFMVYLQKENIIDESGMPKERFSAEFPKEGPSILRIQQVVRGDSAAYFCASSPPEREKLFFGSGTQLSVL.

This clone was detected a few times. The genes are TRBV5-4 and TRBJ2-3, with D hard to call. CDR1 is SGHNT, CDR2 YYREEE, per germline (reference sequence). The CDR3 covers 13 residues. V was clipped by 3 bases and J by 3 bases, with 8 bases between them. CDR3 sequence: CASSSEPTDTQYF. The CDR3 DNA sequence: TGTGCCAGCAGCTCCGAACCGACAGATACGCAGTATTTT.

The gene calls are TRBV29-1 and TRBJ2-1; D gene uncertain. The germline gives CDR1 SQVTM, CDR2 ANQGSEA. The CDR3 sequence is 14 residues long. Deletions cut 0 bases from V and 8 bases from J, with 14 bases between. The CDR3 sequence is CSVEDMDGFDEQFF. In DNA, the CDR3 is TGCAGCGTTGAAGATATGGACGGATTCGATGAGCAGTTCTTC.

The genes are TRBV2 and TRBJ2-1; D may be TRBD1 (6 bases). Per germline, CDR1 SNHLY and CDR2 FYNNEI. Trimming left V 2 bases short and J 0 bases short, with 14 bases between. This CDR3 comprises 17 residues. The CDR3 sequence: CASSEIGQLSSYNEQFF. The CDR3 DNA follows: TGTGCCAGCAGTGAAATAGGACAGCTGAGCTCCTACAATGAGCAGTTCTTC. Full variable domain (rest looked up from reference TRBV2 and TRBJ2-1): EPEVTQTPSHQVTQMGQEVILRCVPISNHLYFYWYRQILGQKVEFLVSFYNNEISEKSEIFDDQFSVERPDGSNFTLKIRSTKLEDSAMYFCASSEIGQLSSYNEQFFGPGTRLTVL.

This chain uses TRBV4-1 with TRBJ2-3, with TRBD2 matching 7 bases. The CDR3 extends over 15 amino acids. V was clipped by 5 bases and J by 2 bases; unmatched bases: 7. Germline V gives CDR1 MGHRA, CDR2 YSYEKL. The CDR3 protein is CASSSKAGFTDTQYF. Written as DNA, the CDR3 is TGCGCCAGCAGCTCAAAAGCGGGGTTCACAGATACGCAGTATTTT.

This clone was seen a single time. This rearrangement joins TRBV27 to TRBJ2-1; no reliable D call. CDR3 length equals 14 residues. Germline V gene lookup returns CDR1 MNHEY and CDR2 SMNVEV (reference sequence). V dropped 4 bases and J dropped 0 bases, with 7 bases sitting between them. The CDR3 nucleotides are TGTGCCAGCAGTTCCCCGAGCTCCTACAATGAGCAGTTCTTC. It yields the protein CASSSPSSYNEQFF.